The source of this T cell receptor beta chain is a study of cytomegalovirus exposure and HLA in healthy donors. Study as a whole: Earlier, 110 million or so unique TCR beta sequences were recovered from around 190 million T cells by an analysis.

About this clone itself: Antigen unknown.

A multiplex PCR was run with 60 Vbeta primers and 13 Jbeta primers. Per the study methods: Later work found about 80 million unique TCR beta chains, with around 10 million shared. Generated by immunoSEQ multiplex PCR, the TCRdb table keeps only in-frame clones and is missing some. That table gives V, J and clone size, and the DNA gave D and trimming. The sample has 160,000 or so clones, around 73% seen once. Notes on the study in general: Previously analyzed data showed that most TCR beta V segments were productive at a frequency of about 90% or about 30%.

Germline trimming cut 5 bases from V and 2 bases from J; bases unmatched to any gene: 5. The CDR3 runs to 15 residues. Germline CDR1 is SEHNR and CDR2 is FQNEAQ (reference sequence). The chain is built from TRBV7-9 and TRBJ2-1; 8 bases are shared with TRBD2. Input material: PBMCs. The receptor was derived from a male donor in good health and CMV-seronegative. CDR3 region: CASSLGLAPYNEQFF. CDR3 sequence (DNA): TGTGCCAGCAGCCTTGGACTAGCCCCCTACAATGAGCAGTTCTTC.